This TCR beta chain came from a study of PD-1 blockade in classical Hodgkin lymphoma. Germline V gene lookup returns CDR1 LGHNA and CDR2 YSLEER. Trimming stripped 3 bases from V and 4 bases from J, with 16 bases between. This CDR3 has 16 residues. The table came from immunoSEQ multiplex PCR; TCRdb's copy has only in-frame clones and leaves some out. The sample records 65,000 to 95,000 clones, approximately 91% being singletons. Broader study findings: Patients newly diagnosed and complete responders had comparable baseline diversity. Nothing has yet pinned down what causes the repertoire differences, possibly disease activity or prior therapy. The study reported lower baseline TCR diversity in newly diagnosed patients than in healthy donors.

Remarks on this clone: Its antigen is unidentified.

Brentuximab vedotin exposure varied, and every patient relapsed after autologous stem cell transplantation. Complete response, partial response or progressive disease constituted the best responses recorded. This chain connects TRBV4-3 to TRBJ1-3; D gene ambiguous. This TCR was sampled from a human donor with classical Hodgkin lymphoma. The sequences come from peripheral blood mononuclear cells (PBMCs), collected at baseline. CDR3 nucleotide sequence: TGCGCCAGCAGCCAGACCCGGGTCCAAGTAGGAAACACCATATATTTT. As protein: CASSQTRVQVGNTIYF.